This T cell receptor (beta chain) was found in a study of cytomegalovirus exposure and HLA in healthy donors (dated by TCRdb to about 2017). For the wider study: According to an earlier analysis of several hundred of the donors, some 180 million T cells yielded roughly 110 million unique TCR beta sequences and about 300 Gb of sequence data. Around 320 gigabases of sequencing data and 70 million to 100 million unique TCR sequences were included in an early release covering about 700 HLA-typed donors. Of the approximately 400 genotyped donors, approximately 81% were placed in the genetic ancestry cluster associated with self-reported Caucasian donors. The study aimed to test whether signatures of past pathogen exposure could be identified by cataloging public T cell receptors. Using immunosequencing, the study profiled T cell repertoires from fewer than 850 subjects and related those repertoires to cytomegalovirus serostatus. Along with the 666-subject first cohort, a separate validation cohort of over 90 different subjects was used. To predict cytomegalovirus infection status, the study brought together high-throughput TCR immunosequencing, statistical association of individual TCRs with disease status, and machine learning. A later analysis re-examined previously published TCR beta repertoires from roughly 720 donors and added high-resolution HLA genotyping to investigate patterns of TCR occurrence. Rather than using new phenotypic data, the later analysis identified candidate immune exposures from TCR beta sequences and from how often those sequences occurred across donors. In an earlier analysis of roughly 540 of the donors, high-throughput TCR beta sequencing was used to judge whether each TCR beta V gene segment behaved as functional or pseudogenic. Donor age, sex, ethnicity and CMV serostatus were compiled alongside the repertoire data. Genome-wide SNP genotypes for about 65% of the 666 donors were used in a later genetic analysis, which treated that subset as a discovery cohort. All discovery cohort repertoires had been generated using a single sequencing platform. Class I and class II HLA loci were covered by the typing at four-digit resolution. The number of typed donors differed by locus: roughly 620-630 for A, B, C, DRB1 and DQB1; about 520 for DQA1; 606 for DPA1; and about 450 for DPB1. Because of strong linkage in the cohort, a few DR-DQ haplotypes were treated as single units for association and clustering. Among around 400 genotyped donors of the cohort, an average of about 240,000 unique TCR beta nucleotide sequences were sequenced per donor, roughly 20% of them non-productive. General findings and caveats noted by the study authors: A cluster of highly shared sequence variants was judged likely to represent a technical artifact of the sequencing pipeline. Correlated functional status among segregating V segments might reflect linkage disequilibrium, but an unknown experimental factor could not be ruled out. An association between a missense DCLRE1C variant and V-gene and J-gene trimming of TCR beta chains was found in a later genetic analysis and replicated in an independent cohort. In a later analysis, the rate of TCR association differed among HLA loci, with DRB1 alleles having the most associated TCRs and HLA-C alleles having the fewest. CMV serostatus was the only immune exposure information available for the cohort. About 17 rarely observed V segments, including chromosome 9 orphons, were excluded from the earlier analysis of some 590 of the donors because counts were too low. When HLA alleles, especially DR and DQ, strongly co-occurred, attributing TCR associations to individual alleles was difficult. In a later analysis, HLA-associated TCR beta chains were found to be more clonally expanded and to have lower generation probabilities than equally common non-associated chains. According to a later analysis, parvovirus B19, influenza, CMV and Epstein-Barr virus appeared linked to several top co-occurrence clusters. In an earlier analysis of about 600 of the donors, most TCR beta V segments appeared in productive rearrangements about 90% or about 30% of the time, broadly matching IMGT annotations. In this cohort, only TCR beta chains were sequenced, and detectable features were limited by the absence of alpha or paired-chain data. The study gave a list of around 170 TCR beta chains associated with cytomegalovirus. In both the original and validation cohorts, the classifier was reported to diagnose cytomegalovirus status with high specificity and sensitivity. In vitro tests confirmed that a few of the cytomegalovirus-associated TCR beta chains recognize cytomegalovirus antigens. Most TCR sequences were observed very rarely across donors, whereas some public TCRs were present in many individuals. The authors suggested that the approach could potentially be extended to other disease states and immunological phenotypes. A later analysis found that most CMV-associated TCR beta chains appeared HLA-restricted, with HLA associations seemingly driven largely by CMV exposure. In a later genetic analysis, fewer N-insertions in productive TCRs were reported among donors in an Asian-associated ancestry cluster than the roughly 640-donor mean. At a false discovery rate of 0.05, a later analysis linked roughly 17,000 TCR beta sequences to specific HLA alleles. Because some donors lacked HLA typing at each locus, the association tests relied only on the typed subset. A further reported finding was that TCR beta sequences accurately predicted the HLA-A and HLA-B alleles for most subjects in the first cohort. Roughly uniform sequencing depth across donors was assumed in presence/absence analyses, although this assumption may not hold.

The cohort comprised hundreds of healthy bone marrow donors. At the time of sampling, all cohort members were nominally healthy, though unrecorded immune exposures were likely present. The donor tested CMV seropositive, placing the donor among the 289 seropositive members of the cohort. Each donor provided a peripheral blood sample, and peripheral blood mononuclear cells were used for TCR beta sequencing. The Qiagen DNeasy Blood Extraction Kit was used to extract genomic DNA from the blood cell samples. There are a few counts of this clone. The target of this receptor is not known. The record has no base qualities; no much larger clone is one base away. Library preparation employed the immunoSEQ multiplex PCR assay. For the multiplex PCR, a mixture combining 60 forward primers for TCR Vbeta segments and 13 reverse primers for TCR Jbeta segments was used. The CDR3 region of rearranged TCR beta genes was amplified from genomic DNA with a multiplex PCR assay. Amplified TCR beta libraries were sequenced as 87-base-pair reads on the Illumina HiSeq System. On the study's bioinformatics: A later analysis tallied 75 million to 95 million unique TCR beta chains across the 700 or so repertoires, and some 10 million of those chains were shared by two or more donors. Raw reads were error-corrected and collapsed into unique sequences with a nearest-neighbor algorithm that merged closely related sequences to remove PCR and sequencing errors. To assign V, D and J gene segments, CDR3 sequences were aligned to IMGT reference sequences. For a sequence to be retained, at least a six-nucleotide match to both a V gene segment and a J gene segment was required. A rearrangement counted as productive if the CDR3 had no stop codons and remained in frame with V and J, and every other rearrangement counted as non-productive. Following IMGT convention, CDR3 was defined as the stretch from the second conserved V-encoded cysteine to the conserved J-encoded phenylalanine. The earlier analysis of about 500 of the donors excluded sequences that lacked an unambiguous match to a single V gene segment. An earlier analysis of 450 to 650 of the donors called V segments functional above 56.7% productive rearrangements and segregating when the between-donor standard deviation exceeded 5%. A statistical classification framework was built for diagnosing cytomegalovirus status from the catalog of TCR beta chain sequences. V and J gene assignment, in a later analysis, came from comparing TCR nucleotide sequences with IMGT/GENE-DB human TR gene sequences. Using the TCRdist pipeline, a later analysis assigned CDR3 sequences along with most-parsimonious VDJ recombination scenarios. A later analysis defined each TCR beta chain by its CDR3 amino acid sequence plus V-gene family, and excluded reads lacking a unique V-gene family. In a later analysis, a few hundred highly shared, low-generation-probability nucleotide sequences were removed to address suspected cross-contamination and a sequencing artifact. For each public chain, a later analysis derived a clonal expansion index from normalized ranks of inferred template counts within each repertoire. In a later analysis, generation probabilities were computed using a VDJ recombination model fitted to out-of-frame rearrangements, and the results were checked against IGoR. A later analysis scored TCR-TCR, TCR-HLA and TCR-CMV co-occurrence with hypergeometric tests, applying a repertoire-size bias correction to TCR pairs. To estimate false discovery rates, a later analysis permuted the HLA or CMV assignments 20 times. A later analysis grouped co-occurring TCRs with DBSCAN, adding TCRdist sequence similarity when clustering within HLA-allele-positive subsets. Repertoires with fewer than 30,000 or more than 120,000 public chains were left out of co-occurrence clustering, as were four to six repertoires with anomalous nucleotide sharing. In its TCRdb copy, this immuneACCESS table keeps in-frame sequences only and misses some clones. Where compared with another copy, unresolved V genes explain less than half of these, and the others have no known cause. V, J and clone size reflect that table, while D and trimming were determined from the DNA. Across this sample there are about 98,000 clones, with around 80% seen only once. The top ten clones comprise about a tenth of the sample.

Input material: PBMCs. The sequence was collected from a man aged 18 to 35 in good health and CMV-seropositive.

The DNA sequence follows: TGTGCCAGCAGTTTACCCAGGGGTGAGGAGACCCAGTACTTC. This is translated as CASSLPRGEETQYF. This chain is built from TRBV28 and TRBJ2-5; the D gene is perhaps TRBD1, on 6 matching bases. CDR1 and CDR2, per the germline V gene, are MDHEN and SYDVKM. The CDR3 contains 14 residues, cysteine and phenylalanine counted. Kept here is only the CDR3 DNA, which spans 42 bases and is read in frame from base 1. The junction shows trimming of 2 bases on V and 5 bases on J, plus 12 bases between the germline ends.